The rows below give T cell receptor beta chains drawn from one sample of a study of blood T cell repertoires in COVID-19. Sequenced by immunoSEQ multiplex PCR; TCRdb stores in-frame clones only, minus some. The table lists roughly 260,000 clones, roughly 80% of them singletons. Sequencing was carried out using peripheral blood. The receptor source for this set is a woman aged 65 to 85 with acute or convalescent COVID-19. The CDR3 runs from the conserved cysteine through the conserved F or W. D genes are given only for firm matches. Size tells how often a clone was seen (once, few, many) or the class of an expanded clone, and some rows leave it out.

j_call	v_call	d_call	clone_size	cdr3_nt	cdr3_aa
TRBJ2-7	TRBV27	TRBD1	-	TGTGCCAGCAGTAACGGACAGGGGCCGTACGAGCAGTACTTC	CASSNGQGPYEQYF
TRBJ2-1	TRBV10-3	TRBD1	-	TGTGCCATCACTCCCCAGGGGGCATTGTCCTACAATGAGCAGTTCTTC	CAITPQGALSYNEQFF
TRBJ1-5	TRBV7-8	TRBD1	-	TGTGCCAGCAGCTCCCGATGGGGGACAGGGGGTAGTAGCGGGAATCAGCCCCAGCATTTT	CASSSRWGTGGSSGNQPQHF
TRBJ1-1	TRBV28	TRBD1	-	TGTGCCAGCAGTTTATATGACAGGGCTAAAGCTTTCTTT	CASSLYDRAKAFF
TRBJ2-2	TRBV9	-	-	TGTGCCAGCAGCGTAGTAGTTGACACTCGGACCGGGGAGCTGTTTTTT	CASSVVVDTRTGELFF
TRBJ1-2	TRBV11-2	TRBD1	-	TGTGCCAGCAGCTTAGAGCCGACAGGGTATGGCTACACCTTC	CASSLEPTGYGYTF
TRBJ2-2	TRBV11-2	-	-	TGTGCCAGCACCCGGAGGGCGGCGGGCGGGGAGCTGTTTTTT	CASTRRAAGGELFF
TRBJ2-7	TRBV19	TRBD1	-	TGTGCCAGTAGTATAGTAACCGGGACAGGGTTACGCGAGCAGTACTTC	CASSIVTGTGLREQYF
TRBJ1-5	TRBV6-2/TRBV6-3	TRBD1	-	TGTGCCAGCAGCCGGGACAGGGCGGTTATTAGCAATCAGCCCCAGCATTTT	CASSRDRAVISNQPQHF
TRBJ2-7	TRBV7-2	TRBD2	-	TGTGCCAGCAGCAGCCTAGCGGGGGACTCCTACGAGCAGTACTTC	CASSSLAGDSYEQYF
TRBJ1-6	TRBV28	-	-	TGTGCCAGCAGTTTATTACTGGGGGGAAGTTCACCCCTCCACTTT	CASSLLLGGSSPLHF
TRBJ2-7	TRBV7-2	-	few	TGTGCCAGCAGCACCTCGACAGGTTCCGAGCAGTACTTC	CASSTSTGSEQYF
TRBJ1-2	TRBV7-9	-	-	TGTGCCAGCAGCTTTGGGGGGACGTCCCTATTAGGCTACACCTTC	CASSFGGTSLLGYTF
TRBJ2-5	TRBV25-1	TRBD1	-	TGTGCCAGCAGTGAATCCCCCGGACAGGGGGTCGGGTGGGAGACCCAGTACTTC	CASSESPGQGVGWETQYF
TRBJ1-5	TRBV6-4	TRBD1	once	TGTGCCAGCAGTGCTAACAGGGGGGGAAGTCAGCCCCAGCATTTT	CASSANRGGSQPQHF
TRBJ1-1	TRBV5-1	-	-	TGCGCCAGCAGCTTGGACAGGAACACTGAAGCTTTCTTT	CASSLDRNTEAFF
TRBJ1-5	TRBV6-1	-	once	TGTGCCAGCAGTGAAGCGCGGAACCAGCCCCAGCATTTT	CASSEARNQPQHF
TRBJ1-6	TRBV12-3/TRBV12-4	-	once	TGTGCCAGCAGTGGTCCGGGTCTTTCACCCCTCCACTTT	CASSGPGLSPLHF
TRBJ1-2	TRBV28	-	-	TGTGCCAGCAGCGACAGGAATCCTCCATATGGCTACACCTTC	CASSDRNPPYGYTF
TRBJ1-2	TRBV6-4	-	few	TGTGCCAGCAGAGCCCAGCCGGACGGGAGCTATGGCTACACCTTC	CASRAQPDGSYGYTF
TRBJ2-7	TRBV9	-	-	TGTGCCAGCAGCGTAGGCCTGGAGGGGCTCTCCTCCTACGAGCAGTACTTC	CASSVGLEGLSSYEQYF
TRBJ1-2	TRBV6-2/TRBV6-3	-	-	TGTGCCAGCAGTTACGAGAACTGGAGCGGCTACACCTTC	CASSYENWSGYTF
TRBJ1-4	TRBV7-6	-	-	TGTGCCAGCAGCTTGGACGGTGGGGGGTCGGGTGAAAAACTGTTTTTT	CASSLDGGGSGEKLFF
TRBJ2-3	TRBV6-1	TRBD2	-	TGTGCCAGCAGTGAGCGGGGGGGTTTCACAGATACGCAGTATTTT	CASSERGGFTDTQYF
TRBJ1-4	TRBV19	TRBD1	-	TGTGCCAGTAGCCAAAATTCCGGGACAGGGACCGAAAAACTGTTTTTT	CASSQNSGTGTEKLFF
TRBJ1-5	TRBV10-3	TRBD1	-	TGTGCCATCAGCGGACAGGGAGGGAGTCAGCCCCAGCATTTT	CAISGQGGSQPQHF
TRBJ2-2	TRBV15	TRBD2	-	TGTGCCACCAGCAGAGGATTAGGCGGGGGGCCCTCAGGCGGGGAGCTGTTTTTT	CATSRGLGGGPSGGELFF
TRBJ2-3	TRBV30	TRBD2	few	TGTGCCTGGAGTGACGGGGGGGGGACAGATACGCAGTATTTT	CAWSDGGGTDTQYF
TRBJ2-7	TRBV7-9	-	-	TGTGCCAGCAGCTTACTCGGGAGCTCCTACGAGCAGTACTTC	CASSLLGSSYEQYF
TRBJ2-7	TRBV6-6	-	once	TGTGCCAGCAGTCCTTCGGCGGGCGTCCTCTCCTACGAGCAGTACTTC	CASSPSAGVLSYEQYF
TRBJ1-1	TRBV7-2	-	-	TGTGCCAGCAGCCCCTGGGGACAAGAAACTGAAGCTTTCTTT	CASSPWGQETEAFF
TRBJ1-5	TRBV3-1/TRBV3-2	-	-	TGTGCCAGCAGCCAAGATCGGAGCCAGCCCCAGCATTTT	CASSQDRSQPQHF
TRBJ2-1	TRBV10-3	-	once	TGTGCCATCAGTGAATACGGGGAAAATGAGCAGTTCTTC	CAISEYGENEQFF
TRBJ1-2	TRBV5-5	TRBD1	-	TGTGCCAGCAGCCCCCTCTACAGGGGGGACGGCTACACCTTC	CASSPLYRGDGYTF
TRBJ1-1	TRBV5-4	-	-	TGTGCCAGCAGCTTGGGGGGCGTACCGAACACTGAAGCTTTCTTT	CASSLGGVPNTEAFF